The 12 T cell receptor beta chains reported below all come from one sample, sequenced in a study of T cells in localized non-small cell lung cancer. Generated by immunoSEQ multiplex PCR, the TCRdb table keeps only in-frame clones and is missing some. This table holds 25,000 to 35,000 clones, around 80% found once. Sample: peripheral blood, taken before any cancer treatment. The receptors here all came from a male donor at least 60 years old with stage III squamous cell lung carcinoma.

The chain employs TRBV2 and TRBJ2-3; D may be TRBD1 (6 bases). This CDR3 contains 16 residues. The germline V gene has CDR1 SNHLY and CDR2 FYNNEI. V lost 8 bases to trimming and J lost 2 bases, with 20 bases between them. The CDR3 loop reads CASDSKQGGDTDTQYF. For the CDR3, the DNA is TGTGCCAGCGATTCGAAACAGGGTGGGGACACAGATACGCAGTATTTT. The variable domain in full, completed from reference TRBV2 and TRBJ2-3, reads EPEVTQTPSHQVTQMGQEVILRCVPISNHLYFYWYRQILGQKVEFLVSFYNNEISEKSEIFDDQFSVERPDGSNFTLKIRSTKLEDSAMYFCASDSKQGGDTDTQYFGPGTRLTVL.

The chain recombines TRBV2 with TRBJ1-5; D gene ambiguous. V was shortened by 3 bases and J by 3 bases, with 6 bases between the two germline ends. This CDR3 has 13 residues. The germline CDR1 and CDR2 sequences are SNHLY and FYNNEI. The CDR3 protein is CASSDSFNQPQHF. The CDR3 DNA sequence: TGTGCCAGCAGTGACAGCTTCAATCAGCCCCAGCATTTT.

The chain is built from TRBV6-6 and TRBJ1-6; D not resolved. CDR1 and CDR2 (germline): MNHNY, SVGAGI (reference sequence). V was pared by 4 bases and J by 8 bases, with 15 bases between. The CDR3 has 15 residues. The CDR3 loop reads CASSSWVREDSPLHF. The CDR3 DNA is TGTGCCAGCAGTTCATGGGTGAGGGAGGATTCACCCCTCCACTTT.

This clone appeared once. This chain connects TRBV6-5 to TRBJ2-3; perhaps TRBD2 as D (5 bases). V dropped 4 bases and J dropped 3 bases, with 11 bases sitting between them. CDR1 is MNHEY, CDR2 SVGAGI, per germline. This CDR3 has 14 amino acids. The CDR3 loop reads CASSSTRETDTQYF. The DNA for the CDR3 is TGTGCCAGCAGTTCCACCCGGGAAACAGATACGCAGTATTTT.

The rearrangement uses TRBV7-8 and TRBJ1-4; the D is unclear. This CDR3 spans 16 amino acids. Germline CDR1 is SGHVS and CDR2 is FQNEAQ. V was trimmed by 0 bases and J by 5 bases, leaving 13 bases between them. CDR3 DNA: TGTGCCAGCAGCTTAGCGGCGTCAACGGGAAATGAAAAACTGTTTTTT. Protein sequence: CASSLAASTGNEKLFF.

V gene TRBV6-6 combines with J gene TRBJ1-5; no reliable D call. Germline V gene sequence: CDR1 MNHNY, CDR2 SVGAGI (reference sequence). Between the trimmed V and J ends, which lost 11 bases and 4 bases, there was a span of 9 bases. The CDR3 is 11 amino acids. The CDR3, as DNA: TGTGCCGGCGGCTGGAATCAGCCCCAGCATTTT. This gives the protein CAGGWNQPQHF.

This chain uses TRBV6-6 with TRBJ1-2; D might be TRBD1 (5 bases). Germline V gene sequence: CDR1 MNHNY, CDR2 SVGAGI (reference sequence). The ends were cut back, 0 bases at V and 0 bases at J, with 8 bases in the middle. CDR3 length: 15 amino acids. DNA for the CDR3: TGTGCCAGCAGTTACTCAAGGGGAGCTAACTATGGCTACACCTTC. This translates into CASSYSRGANYGYTF.

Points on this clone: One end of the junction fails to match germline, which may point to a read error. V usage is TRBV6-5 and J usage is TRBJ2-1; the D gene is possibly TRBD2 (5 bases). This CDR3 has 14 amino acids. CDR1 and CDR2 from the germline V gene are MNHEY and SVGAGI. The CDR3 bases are TGTGCCAGCAGTTACCCTCATAAAACTAGTTATATGGTCTTC. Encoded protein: CASSYPHKTSYMVF.

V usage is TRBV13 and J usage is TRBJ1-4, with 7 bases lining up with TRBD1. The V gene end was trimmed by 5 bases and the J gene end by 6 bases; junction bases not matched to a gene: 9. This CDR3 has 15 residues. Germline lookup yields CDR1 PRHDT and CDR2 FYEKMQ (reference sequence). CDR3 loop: CASSVYRGRDEKLFF. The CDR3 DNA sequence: TGTGCCAGCAGCGTATACAGGGGCAGGGATGAAAAACTGTTTTTT.

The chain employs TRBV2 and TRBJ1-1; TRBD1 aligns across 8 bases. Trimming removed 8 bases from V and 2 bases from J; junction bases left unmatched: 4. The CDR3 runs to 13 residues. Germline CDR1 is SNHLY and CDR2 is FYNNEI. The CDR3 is CASQDRVNTEAFF. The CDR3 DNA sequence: TGTGCCAGCCAGGACAGGGTAAACACTGAAGCTTTCTTT.

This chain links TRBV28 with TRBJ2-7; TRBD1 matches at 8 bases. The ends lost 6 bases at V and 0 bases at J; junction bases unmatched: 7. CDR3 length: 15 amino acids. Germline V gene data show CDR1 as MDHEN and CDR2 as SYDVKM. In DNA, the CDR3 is TGTGCCAGCAGGACAGGGGCTACGAACTCCTACGAGCAGTACTTC. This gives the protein CASRTGATNSYEQYF.

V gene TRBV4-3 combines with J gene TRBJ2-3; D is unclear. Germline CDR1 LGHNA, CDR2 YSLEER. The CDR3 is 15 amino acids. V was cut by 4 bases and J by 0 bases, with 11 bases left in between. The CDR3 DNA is TGCGCCAGCAGCCCCTTTAGGGAAAGCACAGATACGCAGTATTTT. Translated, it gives CASSPFRESTDTQYF.